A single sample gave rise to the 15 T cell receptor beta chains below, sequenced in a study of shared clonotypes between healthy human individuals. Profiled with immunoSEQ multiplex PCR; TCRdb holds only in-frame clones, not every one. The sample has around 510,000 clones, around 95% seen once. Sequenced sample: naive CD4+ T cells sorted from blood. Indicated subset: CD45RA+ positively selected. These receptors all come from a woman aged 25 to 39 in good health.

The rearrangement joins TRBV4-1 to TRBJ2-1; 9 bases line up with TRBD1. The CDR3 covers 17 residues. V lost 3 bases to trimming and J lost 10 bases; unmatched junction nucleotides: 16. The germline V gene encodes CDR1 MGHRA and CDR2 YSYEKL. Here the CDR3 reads CASSQAFGDRVVVEQFF. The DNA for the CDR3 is TGCGCCAGCAGCCAGGCCTTTGGGGACAGGGTCGTCGTAGAGCAGTTCTTC.

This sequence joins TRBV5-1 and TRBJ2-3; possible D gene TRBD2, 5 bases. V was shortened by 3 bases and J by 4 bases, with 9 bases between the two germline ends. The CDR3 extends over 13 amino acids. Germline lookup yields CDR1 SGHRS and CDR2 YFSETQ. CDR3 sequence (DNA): TGCGCCAGCAGCTCTATCGGGGCAGATACGCAGTATTTT. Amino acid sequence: CASSSIGADTQYF.

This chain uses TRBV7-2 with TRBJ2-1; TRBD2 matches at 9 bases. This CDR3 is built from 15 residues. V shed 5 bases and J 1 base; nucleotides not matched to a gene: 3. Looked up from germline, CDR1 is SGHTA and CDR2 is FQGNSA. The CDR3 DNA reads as TGTGCCAGCAGCCTACTAGCGGGTTCCTACAATGAGCAGTTCTTC. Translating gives CASSLLAGSYNEQFF.

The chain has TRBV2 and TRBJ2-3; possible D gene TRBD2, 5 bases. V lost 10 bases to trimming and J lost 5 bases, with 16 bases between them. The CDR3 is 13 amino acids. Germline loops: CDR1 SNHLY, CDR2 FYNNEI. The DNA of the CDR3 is TGTGCCACCCGACGCGGGTCCAAAGATACGCAGTATTTT. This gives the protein CATRRGSKDTQYF.

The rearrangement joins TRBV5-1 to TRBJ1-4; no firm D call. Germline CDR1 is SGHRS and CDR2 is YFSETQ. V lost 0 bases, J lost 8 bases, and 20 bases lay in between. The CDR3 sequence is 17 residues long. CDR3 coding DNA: TGCGCCAGCAGCTTGGTCGCGGAGAGTATGGGAACGGAAAAACTGTTTTTT. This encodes CASSLVAESMGTEKLFF.

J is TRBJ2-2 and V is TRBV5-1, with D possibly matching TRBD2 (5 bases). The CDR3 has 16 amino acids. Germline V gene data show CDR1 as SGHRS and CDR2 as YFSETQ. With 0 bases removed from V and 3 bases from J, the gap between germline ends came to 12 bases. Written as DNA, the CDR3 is TGCGCCAGCAGCTTGGTCGTCTACGGGGACACCGGGGAGCTGTTTTTT. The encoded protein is CASSLVVYGDTGELFF. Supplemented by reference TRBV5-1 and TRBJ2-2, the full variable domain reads KAGVTQTPRYLIKTRGQQVTLSCSPISGHRSVSWYQQTPGQGLQFLFEYFSETQRNKGNFPGRFSGRQFSNSRSEMNVSTLELGDSALYLCASSLVVYGDTGELFFGEGSRLTVL.

The CDR3 loop is CASSMQDKISGGPGNEQFF. Here the CDR3 DNA reads TGTGCCAGTAGTATGCAGGACAAGATTTCGGGAGGGCCAGGCAATGAGCAGTTCTTC. The chain recombines TRBV19 with TRBJ2-1, with 8 bases lining up with TRBD2. The CDR3 runs to 19 residues. The V segment lost 3 bases and the J segment 6 bases; nucleotides outside the gene matches: 19. The germline V gene encodes CDR1 LNHDA and CDR2 SQIVND (reference sequence). The variable domain in full, with the rest retrieved from reference TRBV19 and TRBJ2-1, is DGGITQSPKYLFRKEGQNVTLSCEQNLNHDAMYWYRQDPGQGLRLIYYSQIVNDFQKGDIAEGYSVSREKKESFPLTVTSAQKNPTAFYLCASSMQDKISGGPGNEQFFGPGTRLTVL.

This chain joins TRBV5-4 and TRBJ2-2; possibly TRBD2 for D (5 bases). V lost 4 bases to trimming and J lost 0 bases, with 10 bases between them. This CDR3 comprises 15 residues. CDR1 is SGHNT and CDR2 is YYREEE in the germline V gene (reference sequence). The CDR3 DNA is TGTGCCAGCAGCGCCAAGACTACGAACACCGGGGAGCTGTTTTTT. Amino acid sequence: CASSAKTTNTGELFF.

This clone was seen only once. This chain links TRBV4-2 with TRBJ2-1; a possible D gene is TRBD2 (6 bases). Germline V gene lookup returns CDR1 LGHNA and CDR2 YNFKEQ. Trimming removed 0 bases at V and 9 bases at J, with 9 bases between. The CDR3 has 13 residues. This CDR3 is CASSQDSGVEQFF. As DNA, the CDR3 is TGTGCCAGCAGCCAAGATTCGGGAGTTGAGCAGTTCTTC.

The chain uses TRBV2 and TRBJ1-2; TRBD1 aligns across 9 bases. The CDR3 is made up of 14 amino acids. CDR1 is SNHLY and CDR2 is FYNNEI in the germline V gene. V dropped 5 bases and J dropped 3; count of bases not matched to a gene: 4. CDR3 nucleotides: TGTGCCAGCAGTCCGGACAGGGGAGACTATGGCTACACCTTC. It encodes CASSPDRGDYGYTF.

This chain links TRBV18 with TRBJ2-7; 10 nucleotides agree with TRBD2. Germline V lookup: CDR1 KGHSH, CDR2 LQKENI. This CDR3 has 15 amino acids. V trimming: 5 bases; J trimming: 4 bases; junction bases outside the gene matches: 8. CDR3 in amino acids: CASSIKREGSYEQYF. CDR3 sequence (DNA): TGTGCCAGCTCAATAAAGCGGGAGGGATCTTACGAGCAGTACTTC.

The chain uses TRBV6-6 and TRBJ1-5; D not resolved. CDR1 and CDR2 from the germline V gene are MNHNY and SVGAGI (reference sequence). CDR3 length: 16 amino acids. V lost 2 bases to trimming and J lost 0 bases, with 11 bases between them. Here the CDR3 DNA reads TGTGCCAGCAGTTACAGCGGGAGAAATAGCAATCAGCCCCAGCATTTT. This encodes CASSYSGRNSNQPQHF.

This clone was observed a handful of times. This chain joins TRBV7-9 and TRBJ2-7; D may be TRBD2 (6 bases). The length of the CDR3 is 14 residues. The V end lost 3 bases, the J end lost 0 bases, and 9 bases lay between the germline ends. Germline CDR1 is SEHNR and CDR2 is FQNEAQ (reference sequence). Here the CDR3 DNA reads TGTGCCAGCAGCTTTGGCGGGACCTCCTACGAGCAGTACTTC. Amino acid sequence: CASSFGGTSYEQYF. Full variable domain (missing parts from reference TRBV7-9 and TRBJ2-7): DTGVSQNPRHKITKRGQNVTFRCDPISEHNRLYWYRQTLGQGPEFLTYFQNEAQLEKSRLLSDRFSAERPKGSFSTLEIQRTEQGDSAMYLCASSFGGTSYEQYFGPGTRLTVT.

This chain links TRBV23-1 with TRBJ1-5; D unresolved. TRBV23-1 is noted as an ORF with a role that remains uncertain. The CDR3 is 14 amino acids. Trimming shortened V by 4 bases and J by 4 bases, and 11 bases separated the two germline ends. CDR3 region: CASSRRPKNQPQHF. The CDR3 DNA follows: TGCGCCAGCAGTCGCCGACCGAAGAATCAGCCCCAGCATTTT.

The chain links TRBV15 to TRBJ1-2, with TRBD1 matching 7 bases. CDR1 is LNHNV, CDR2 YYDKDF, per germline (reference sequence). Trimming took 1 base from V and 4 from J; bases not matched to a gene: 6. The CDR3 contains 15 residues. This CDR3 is CATSRVTGKSYGYTF. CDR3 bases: TGTGCCACCAGCAGAGTGACAGGGAAGTCCTATGGCTACACCTTC.